The subject of this entry is one T cell receptor (beta chain). Its antigen remains unidentified. All participating donors were Caucasian adults from Nashville, Tennessee. Trimming left V 2 bases short and J 5 bases short, with 15 bases between. Germline V gene sequence: CDR1 MNHEY, CDR2 SMNVEV (reference sequence). The CDR3 consists of 15 residues. These data belong to a study of shared clonotypes between healthy human individuals. The repertoire was sequenced with immunoSEQ multiplex PCR; TCRdb's copy has only in-frame clones and lacks some. The data contain about 490,000 clones, approximately 80% of them singletons. Study observations and caveats: The diversity represented, both genetic and in exposure history, was limited by few donors.

The sample comprised PBMCs. The clonotype comes from a middle-aged woman in good health. Some clones in this sample may be carry-over from other donors' samples. The V and J genes are TRBV27 and TRBJ2-5; possibly TRBD1 or TRBD2 for D (7 bases each). The CDR3 sequence: CASSLMQGGWETQYF. The CDR3 DNA follows: TGTGCCAGCAGTTTAATGCAGGGGGGGTGGGAGACCCAGTACTTC.